This TCR beta chain was recorded in a study of response to subunit inactivated influenza vaccine. Findings and limits, study-wide: T cells newly recruited by each seasonal influenza vaccination are few, the authors suggested.

This clonotype was observed many times. What it recognizes is unknown. TCRdb called the RT-PCR reads again in MiXCR, with one record for every CDR3 protein. The data contain around 180,000 distinct CDR3 sequences, roughly 8.7% of them singletons. Germline loops: CDR1 ENHRY, CDR2 SYGVKD. V was cut by 4 bases and J by 8 bases, with 14 bases left in between. This CDR3 is built from 13 residues. The clonotype comes from a man between 45 and 60 years old who received an inactivated influenza vaccine. The rearrangement joins TRBV10-3 to TRBJ1-2; D is unresolved. The specimen was non-naive T cells sorted from PBMCs, collected on the day of vaccination. CDR3 loop: CAISARVGEGYTF. The CDR3 DNA reads as TGTGCCATCAGTGCCCGAGTTGGGGAGGGCTACACCTTC.